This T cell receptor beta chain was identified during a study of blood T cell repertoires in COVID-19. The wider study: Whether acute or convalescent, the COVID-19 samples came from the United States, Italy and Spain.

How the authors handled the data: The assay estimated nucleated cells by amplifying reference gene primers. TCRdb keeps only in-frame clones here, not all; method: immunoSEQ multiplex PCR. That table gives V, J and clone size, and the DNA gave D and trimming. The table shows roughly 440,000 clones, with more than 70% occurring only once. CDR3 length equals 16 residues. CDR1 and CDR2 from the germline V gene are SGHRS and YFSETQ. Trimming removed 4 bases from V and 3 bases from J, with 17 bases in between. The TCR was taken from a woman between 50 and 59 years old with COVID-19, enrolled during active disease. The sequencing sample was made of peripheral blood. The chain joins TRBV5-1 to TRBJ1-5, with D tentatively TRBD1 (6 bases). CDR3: CASSLKGEGPNQPQHF. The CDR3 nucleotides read TGCGCCAGCAGCCTAAAGGGGGAGGGCCCCAATCAGCCCCAGCATTTT.